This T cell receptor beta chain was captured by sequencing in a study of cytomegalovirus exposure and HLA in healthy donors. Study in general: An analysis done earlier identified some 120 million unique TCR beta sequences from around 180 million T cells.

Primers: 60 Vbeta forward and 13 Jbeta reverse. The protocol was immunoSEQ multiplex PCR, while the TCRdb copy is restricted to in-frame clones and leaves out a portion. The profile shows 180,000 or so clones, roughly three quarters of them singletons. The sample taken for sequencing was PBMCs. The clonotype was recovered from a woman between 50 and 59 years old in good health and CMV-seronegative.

The CDR3 sequence: CASRNAAGYNEQFF. For the CDR3, the DNA is TGTGCCAGCAGGAACGCCGCCGGCTACAATGAGCAGTTCTTC. The rearrangement uses TRBV6-6 and TRBJ2-1, with D uncertain. Trimming took 6 bases from V and 3 from J, leaving 12 bases between them. Germline V gene data show CDR1 as MNHNY and CDR2 as SVGAGI (reference sequence). The CDR3 totals 14 residues.